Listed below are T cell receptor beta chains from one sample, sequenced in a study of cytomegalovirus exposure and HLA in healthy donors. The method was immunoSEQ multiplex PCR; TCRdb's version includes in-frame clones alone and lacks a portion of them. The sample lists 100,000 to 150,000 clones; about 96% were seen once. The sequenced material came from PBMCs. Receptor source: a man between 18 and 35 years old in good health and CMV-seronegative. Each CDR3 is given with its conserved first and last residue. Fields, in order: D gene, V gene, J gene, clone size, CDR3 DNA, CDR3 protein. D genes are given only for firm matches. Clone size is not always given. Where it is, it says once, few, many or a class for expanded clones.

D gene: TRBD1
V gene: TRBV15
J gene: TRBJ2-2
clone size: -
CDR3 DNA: TGTGCCACCAGCAGTCGCAGGACAGGGGAGGACACCGGGGAGCTGTTTTTT
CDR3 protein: CATSSRRTGEDTGELFF

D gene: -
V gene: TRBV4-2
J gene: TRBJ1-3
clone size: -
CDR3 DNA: TGTGCCAGCAGCCAACCCGGGGAGGCCGGCTCTGGAAACACCATATATTTT
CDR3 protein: CASSQPGEAGSGNTIYF

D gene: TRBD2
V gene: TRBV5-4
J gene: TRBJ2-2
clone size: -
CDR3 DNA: TGTGCCAGCAGCTTCGCGACTAGCGGGAGTCCCGGGGAGCTGTTTTTT
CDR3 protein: CASSFATSGSPGELFF

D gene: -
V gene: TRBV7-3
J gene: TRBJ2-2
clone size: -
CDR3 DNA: TGTGCCAGCAGCTTACGGGGTTCGGGGACCGGGGAGCTGTTTTTT
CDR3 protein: CASSLRGSGTGELFF

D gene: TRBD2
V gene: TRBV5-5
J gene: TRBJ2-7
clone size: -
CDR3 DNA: TGTGCCAGCAGCTCCTCCGGACTAGCGGGCTACGAGCAGTACTTC
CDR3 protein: CASSSSGLAGYEQYF

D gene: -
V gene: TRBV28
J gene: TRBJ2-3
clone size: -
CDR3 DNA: TGTGCCAGCATTGGCCGTTACACTACCTCCCGGCGGGATACGCAGTATTTT
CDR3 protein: CASIGRYTTSRRDTQYF

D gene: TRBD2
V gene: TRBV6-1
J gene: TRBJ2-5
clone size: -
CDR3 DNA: TGTGCCAGCAGTGGAGGACTAGCGGGAGGGTGGGAGACCCAGTACTTC
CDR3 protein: CASSGGLAGGWETQYF

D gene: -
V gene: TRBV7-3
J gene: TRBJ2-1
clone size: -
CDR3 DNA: TGTGCCAGCAGCCCCGTTATGACGCCTGCGGAAGAGCAGTTCTTC
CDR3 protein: CASSPVMTPAEEQFF

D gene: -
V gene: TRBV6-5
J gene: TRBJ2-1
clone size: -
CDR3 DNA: TGTGCCAGCAGTCCATTGAGCTCCTACAATGAGCAGTTCTTC
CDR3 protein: CASSPLSSYNEQFF

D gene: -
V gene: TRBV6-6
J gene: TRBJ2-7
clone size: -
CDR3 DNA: TGTGCCAGCAGCCCCGCCGGACTCACCTACGAGCAGTACTTC
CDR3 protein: CASSPAGLTYEQYF

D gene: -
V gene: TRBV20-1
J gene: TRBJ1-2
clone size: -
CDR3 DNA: TGCAGTGCTAGAATAGCTCAAACCTTC
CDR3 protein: CSARIAQTF

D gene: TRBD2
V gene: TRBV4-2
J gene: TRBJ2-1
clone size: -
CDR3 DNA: TGTGCCAGCAGCCGTAGCGGGAGTGAGGGCAATGAGCAGTTCTTC
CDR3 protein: CASSRSGSEGNEQFF

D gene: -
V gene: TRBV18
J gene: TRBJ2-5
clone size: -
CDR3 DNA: TGTGCCAGCTCACCACCCCAGGGCGCCAAGACCCAGTACTTC
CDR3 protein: CASSPPQGAKTQYF

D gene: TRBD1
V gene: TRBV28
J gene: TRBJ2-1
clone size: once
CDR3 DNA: TGTGCCAGCAGTTCCTTAAACCCGGGACAGGGGAATCATGAGCAGTTCTTC
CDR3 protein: CASSSLNPGQGNHEQFF

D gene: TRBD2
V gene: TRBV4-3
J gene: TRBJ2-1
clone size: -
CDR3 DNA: TGCGCCAGCAGCGGGGGGGGAGCGGAATACAATGAGCAGTTCTTC
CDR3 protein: CASSGGGAEYNEQFF

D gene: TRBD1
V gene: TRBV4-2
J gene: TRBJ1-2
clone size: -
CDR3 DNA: TGTGCCAGCAGCCAAGGGGGACAGGACAACTATGGCTACACCTTC
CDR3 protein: CASSQGGQDNYGYTF

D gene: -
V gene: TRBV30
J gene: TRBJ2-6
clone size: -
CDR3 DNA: TGTGCCTGGAGTCTCACAGGGTCTGGGGCCAACGTCCTGACTTTC
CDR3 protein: CAWSLTGSGANVLTF

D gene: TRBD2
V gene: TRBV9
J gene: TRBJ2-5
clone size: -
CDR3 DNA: TGTGCCAGCAGCGCCTCAGCGGGAGTATTGGAGACCCAGTACTTC
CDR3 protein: CASSASAGVLETQYF

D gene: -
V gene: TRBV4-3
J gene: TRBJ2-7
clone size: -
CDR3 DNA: TGCGCCAGCAGCCAAGTCCGGGGGGCCAGCTCCTACGAGCAGTACTTC
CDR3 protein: CASSQVRGASSYEQYF

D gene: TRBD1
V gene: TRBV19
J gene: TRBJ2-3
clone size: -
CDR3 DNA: TGTGCCAGTAGTGCACAGGGGGTTTTAACAGATACGCAGTATTTT
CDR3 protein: CASSAQGVLTDTQYF

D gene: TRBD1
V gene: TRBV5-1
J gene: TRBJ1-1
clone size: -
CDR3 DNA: TGCGCCAGCAGCCCCCTCGCCGGGACAGCTGAAGCTTTCTTT
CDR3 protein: CASSPLAGTAEAFF

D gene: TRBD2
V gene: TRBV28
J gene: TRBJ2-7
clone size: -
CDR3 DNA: TGTGCCAGCAGTTCCCCCGCGGGAGGGGCTCTGTACGAGCAGTACTTC
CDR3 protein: CASSSPAGGALYEQYF

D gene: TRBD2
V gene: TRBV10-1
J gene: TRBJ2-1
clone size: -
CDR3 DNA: TGCGCCAGCAGTGCGGGTCTTTATCCGGGACTAGCGGGAGGAAAGGTTAAGGTTGAGCAGTTCTTC
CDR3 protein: CASSAGLYPGLAGGKVKVEQFF

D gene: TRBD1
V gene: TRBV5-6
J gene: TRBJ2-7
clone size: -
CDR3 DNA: TGTGCCAGCAGCTTAGGGGGCCCCTACGAGCAGTACTTC
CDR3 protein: CASSLGGPYEQYF

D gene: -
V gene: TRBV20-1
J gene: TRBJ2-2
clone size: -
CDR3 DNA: TGCAGTGCCCCGTTTTCCGGGGAGCTGTTTTTT
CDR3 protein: CSAPFSGELFF

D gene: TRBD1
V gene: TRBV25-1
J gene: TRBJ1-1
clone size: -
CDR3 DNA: TGTGCCAGCAGTGAATGGGGGACAGGGATCCTGGGCACTGAAGCTTTCTTT
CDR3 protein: CASSEWGTGILGTEAFF

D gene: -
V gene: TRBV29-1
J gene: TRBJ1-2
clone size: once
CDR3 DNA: TGCAGCGCAGGACAAGGCCGGTGGGGCTACACCTTC
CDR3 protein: CSAGQGRWGYTF

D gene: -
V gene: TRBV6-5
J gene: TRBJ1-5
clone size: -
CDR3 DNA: TGTGCCAGCAGTGACAGAAAAATCAATCAGCCCCAGCATTTT
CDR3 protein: CASSDRKINQPQHF

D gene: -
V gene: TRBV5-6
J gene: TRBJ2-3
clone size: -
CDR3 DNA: TGTGCCAGCGTCAGGCGGGCTAGCGTGCCCACAGATACGCAGTATTTT
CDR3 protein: CASVRRASVPTDTQYF

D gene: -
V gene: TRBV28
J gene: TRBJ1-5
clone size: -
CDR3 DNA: TGTGCCAGCAGTTCATCCCGGACAAATCAGCCCCAGCATTTT
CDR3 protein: CASSSSRTNQPQHF

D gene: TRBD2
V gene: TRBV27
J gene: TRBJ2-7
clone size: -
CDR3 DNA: TGTGCCAGCAGTTTTGGGACTAGCGACTACGAGCAGTACTTC
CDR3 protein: CASSFGTSDYEQYF

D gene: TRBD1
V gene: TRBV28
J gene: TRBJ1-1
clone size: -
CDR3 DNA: TGTGCCAGCAGTTTAATGAGAGGACAGGTCACTGAAGCTTTCTTT
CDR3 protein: CASSLMRGQVTEAFF

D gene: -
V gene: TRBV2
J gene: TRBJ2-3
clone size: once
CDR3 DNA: TGTGCCAGCAGACGCAGGGGCTCAGATACGCAGTATTTT
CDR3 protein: CASRRRGSDTQYF

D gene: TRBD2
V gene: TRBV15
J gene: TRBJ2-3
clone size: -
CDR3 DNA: TGTGCCACCAGCAGAGTCCGTCGAACTAGCGGGAGCACAGATACGCAGTATTTT
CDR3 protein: CATSRVRRTSGSTDTQYF

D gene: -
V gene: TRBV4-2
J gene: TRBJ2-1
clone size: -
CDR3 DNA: TGTGCCAGCAGCCAGGGGCTGCTAGGACGGCTTTACAATGAGCAGTTCTTC
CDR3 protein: CASSQGLLGRLYNEQFF

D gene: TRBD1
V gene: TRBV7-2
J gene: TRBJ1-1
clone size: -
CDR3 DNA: TGTGCCAGCAGCTTAGTTTCCCGACAGGGGACTGAAGCTTTCTTT
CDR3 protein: CASSLVSRQGTEAFF

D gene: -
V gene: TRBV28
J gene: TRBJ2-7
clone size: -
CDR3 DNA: TGTGCCAGCAGTTTAGAAGCGGACTCCTACGAGCAGTACTTC
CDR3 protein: CASSLEADSYEQYF

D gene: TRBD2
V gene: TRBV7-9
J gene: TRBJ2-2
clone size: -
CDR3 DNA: TGTGCCAGCAGCCCCTGGACTAGCGGGAGATTAGGCACCGGGGAGCTGTTTTTT
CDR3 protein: CASSPWTSGRLGTGELFF

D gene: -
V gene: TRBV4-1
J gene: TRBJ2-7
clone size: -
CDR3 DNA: TGCGCCAGCAGCCTCCCCGGCTACGAGCAGTACTTC
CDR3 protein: CASSLPGYEQYF

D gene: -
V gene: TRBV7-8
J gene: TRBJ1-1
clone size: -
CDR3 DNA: TGTGCCAGCAGCCCATGGTGGGGGGACACTGAAGCTTTCTTT
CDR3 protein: CASSPWWGDTEAFF

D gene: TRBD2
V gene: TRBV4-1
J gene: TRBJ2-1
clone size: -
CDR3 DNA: TGCGCCAGCAGCCAAGAGGTCGGGAGGAAGTACAATGAGCAGTTCTTC
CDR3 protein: CASSQEVGRKYNEQFF

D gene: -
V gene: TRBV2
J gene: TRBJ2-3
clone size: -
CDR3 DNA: TGTGCCAGCAGTGGGGGTGGAGGCAGCCCTACAGATACGCAGTATTTT
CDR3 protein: CASSGGGGSPTDTQYF

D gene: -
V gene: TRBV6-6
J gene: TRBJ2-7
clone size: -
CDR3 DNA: TGTGCCAGCAGTTGGGATGAGACTACTTCCCGCGAGCAGTACTTC
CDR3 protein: CASSWDETTSREQYF

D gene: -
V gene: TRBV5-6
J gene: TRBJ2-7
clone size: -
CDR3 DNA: TGTGCCAGCAGCGCGGAGGGGGAGCAGTACTTC
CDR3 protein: CASSAEGEQYF

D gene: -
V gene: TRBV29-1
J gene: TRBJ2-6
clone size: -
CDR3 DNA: TGCAGCGTTGCGTCGTCTGGGGCCAACGTCCTGACTTTC
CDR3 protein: CSVASSGANVLTF

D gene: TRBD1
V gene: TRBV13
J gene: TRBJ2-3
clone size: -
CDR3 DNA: TGTGCCAGCACTACACGGACAGGGCGCACAGATACGCAGTATTTT
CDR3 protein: CASTTRTGRTDTQYF

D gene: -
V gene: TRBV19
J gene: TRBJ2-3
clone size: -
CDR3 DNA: TGTGCCAGTAGTACCCAGACTAGCACAGATACGCAGTATTTT
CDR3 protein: CASSTQTSTDTQYF

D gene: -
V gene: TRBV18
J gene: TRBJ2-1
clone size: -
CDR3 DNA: TGTGCCAGCTCACCCCCTAATACCTACAATGAGCAGTTCTTC
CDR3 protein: CASSPPNTYNEQFF

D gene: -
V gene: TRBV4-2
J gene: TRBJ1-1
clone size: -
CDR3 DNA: TGTGCCAGCAGCCACGCCTTGGAGGGCAGGACTGAAGCTTTCTTT
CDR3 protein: CASSHALEGRTEAFF

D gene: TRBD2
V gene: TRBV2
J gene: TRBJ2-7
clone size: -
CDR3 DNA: TGTGCCAGCAGTGGACTAGCGGGAGAGACCCGCCAGTACTTC
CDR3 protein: CASSGLAGETRQYF

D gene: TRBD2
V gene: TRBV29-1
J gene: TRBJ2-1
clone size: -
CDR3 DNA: TGCAGCGTTCTCGGACTAGCGGGAGAACTCAGGAATGAGCAGTTCTTC
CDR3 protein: CSVLGLAGELRNEQFF

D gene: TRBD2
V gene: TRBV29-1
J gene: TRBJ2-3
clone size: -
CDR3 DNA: TGCAGCGTTGAAGGGGGCACTAGCGGGAGCCCCGTAGATACGCAGTATTTT
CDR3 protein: CSVEGGTSGSPVDTQYF

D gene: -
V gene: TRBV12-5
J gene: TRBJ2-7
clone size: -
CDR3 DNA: TGTGCTAGTGGTTCTAGCTACGAGCAGTACTTC
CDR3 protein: CASGSSYEQYF

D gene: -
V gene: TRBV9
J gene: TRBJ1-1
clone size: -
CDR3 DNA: TGTGCCAGCAGCGTCACCAGCGGACAGCTGGGGGGGGAAGCTTTCTTT
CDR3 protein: CASSVTSGQLGGEAFF

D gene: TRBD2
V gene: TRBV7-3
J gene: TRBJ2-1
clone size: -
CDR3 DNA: TGTGCCAGCAGCTTAACGGGCGGGAGGCCCTCCTACAATGAGCAGTTCTTC
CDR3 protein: CASSLTGGRPSYNEQFF

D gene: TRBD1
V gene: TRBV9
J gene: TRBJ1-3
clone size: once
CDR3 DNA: TGTGCCAGCACCCGGGGACAGGGGGCAGAAATTGGAAACACCATATATTTT
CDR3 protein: CASTRGQGAEIGNTIYF

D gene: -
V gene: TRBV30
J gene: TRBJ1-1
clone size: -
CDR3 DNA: TGTGCCTGGAGTTGGAGGGGGAACACTGAAGCTTTCTTT
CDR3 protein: CAWSWRGNTEAFF

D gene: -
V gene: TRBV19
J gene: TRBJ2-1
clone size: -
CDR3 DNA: TGTGCCAGTAGTCCGGGACTGGGGAATGAGCAGTTCTTC
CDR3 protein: CASSPGLGNEQFF

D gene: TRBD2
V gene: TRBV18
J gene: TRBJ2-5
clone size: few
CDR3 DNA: TGTGCCAGCTCAACAGGACTAGCGGGAGGAGAGACCCAGTACTTC
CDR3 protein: CASSTGLAGGETQYF